The 20 T cell receptor beta chains in this list originate from one sample, sequenced in a study of post-analysis software for immune sequencing data. Included in the TCR beta cDNA libraries were unique molecular identifiers. MiXCR, run by TCRdb on the PCR reads, gives a single entry per CDR3 protein. The sample records 700,000 to 800,000 distinct CDR3 sequences, roughly 27% being singletons. Study-wide results and caveats: Controls showed lower frequencies than patients for five or six TRBV segments, and TRBV5-6, TRBV5-1 and TRBV20-1 were among these.

Their specific antigens are unknown. Sequencing was performed on blood. Every receptor here comes from a girl between 5 and 17 years old with multiple sclerosis.

This chain links TRBV5-1 with TRBJ1-1; D possibly corresponds to TRBD1 (6 bases). There are 16 residues in the CDR3. Germline CDR1 is SGHRS and CDR2 is YFSETQ. The V end was cut by 1 base, the J end by 5 bases, with 18 bases between. The CDR3 reads CASSLKRDNRGTEAFF. DNA for the CDR3: TGCGCCAGCAGCTTGAAACGGGACAATAGGGGGACTGAAGCTTTCTTT. The full variable domain, rest sourced from reference TRBV5-1 and TRBJ1-1, is KAGVTQTPRYLIKTRGQQVTLSCSPISGHRSVSWYQQTPGQGLQFLFEYFSETQRNKGNFPGRFSGRQFSNSRSEMNVSTLELGDSALYLCASSLKRDNRGTEAFFGQGTRLTVV.

This clonotype has more than one count but fewer than ten. This sequence joins TRBV3-1 and TRBJ2-1, with D possibly called TRBD1 or TRBD2 (5 bases each). The germline CDR1 and CDR2 sequences are LGHDT and YNNKEL (reference sequence). The CDR3 totals 15 residues. Trimming cost V 4 bases and J 4 bases, with 14 bases left between them. The CDR3 sequence: CASSPGRDRYNEQFF. The CDR3 DNA reads as TGTGCCAGCAGCCCGGGACGGGATAGATACAATGAGCAGTTCTTC.

The chain couples TRBV7-8 to TRBJ2-4; D perhaps matches TRBD2 (6 bases). The J call is in doubt because the DNA end fits TRBJ2-5 better. The CDR3 is 15 amino acids. Germline V CDR1 and CDR2: SGHVS, FQNEAQ. CDR3 DNA sequence: TGTGCCAGCAGCGCCACCCGGGACTTTAAAGGGACCCAGTACTTC. Translating it yields CASSATRDFKGTQYF.

The J gene is TRBJ2-7, the V gene TRBV29-1; TRBD1 agrees at 7 bases. The CDR3 contains 12 residues. Germline V lookup: CDR1 SQVTM, CDR2 ANQGSEA. Unmatched junction bases numbered 5, after V lost 6 bases and J lost 3 bases. Written as DNA, the CDR3 is TGCAGCGTCACGACAGGGCTCTACGAGCAGTACTTC. Its protein product is CSVTTGLYEQYF.

This clonotype was detected only a few times. The chain combines TRBV7-8 with TRBJ2-7, with 8 bases that match TRBD1. The CDR3 covers 14 residues. V lost 5 bases to trimming and J lost 7 bases; unmatched junction nucleotides: 10. Per the germline V gene, CDR1 is SGHVS and CDR2 is FQNEAQ. The CDR3 loop is CASSRLDRAKEQYF. CDR3 nucleotide sequence: TGTGCCAGCAGCCGGCTGGACAGGGCAAAAGAGCAGTACTTC.

The V gene is TRBV4-2, the J gene TRBJ2-1; 15 nucleotides align to TRBD2. Germline V lookup: CDR1 LGHNA, CDR2 YNFKEQ. Trimming removed 1 base from V and 9 bases from J; junction bases left unmatched: 7. The CDR3 covers 17 residues. CDR3 amino acids: CASSQARTSGGAGEQFF. CDR3 coding DNA: TGTGCCAGCAGCCAAGCTCGGACTAGCGGGGGGGCCGGTGAGCAGTTCTTC.

To note about this clonotype: The CDR3 end shows no conserved phenylalanine or tryptophan, and so a read error is likely. The V call is TRBV6-5, the J call TRBJ2-3; possible D gene TRBD1, 6 bases. CDR1 and CDR2 (germline): MNHEY, SVGAGI. There are 16 residues in the CDR3. The V gene lost 0 bases and the J gene lost 1 base, with 11 bases spanning the gap. The CDR3 protein is CASSYSGTFRTDTQYV. As DNA, the CDR3 is TGTGCCAGCAGTTACTCAGGGACATTTCGCACAGATACGCAGTATGTT.

In this sample, this clonotype turned up many times. The chain links TRBV10-3 to TRBJ2-7; D not certain. CDR3 length: 16 amino acids. The V gene lost 0 bases and the J gene lost 3 bases, with 15 bases spanning the gap. Germline-derived CDR1 and CDR2 are ENHRY and SYGVKD. CDR3 nucleotide sequence: TGTGCCATCAGTGAGTCGATTACGGGTATCATCTACGAGCAGTACTTC. This sequence encodes CAISESITGIIYEQYF.

This clonotype was detected many times. The rearrangement joins TRBV20-1 to TRBJ2-7, with 9 positions matching TRBD2. Germline trimming cut 0 bases from V and 3 bases from J; bases unmatched to any gene: 3. The CDR3 is made up of 14 amino acids. Germline loops: CDR1 DFQATT, CDR2 SNEGSKA (reference sequence). DNA of the CDR3: TGCAGTGCTAGAGATGAGCGGGAGGTCTACGAGCAGTACTTC. Translated: CSARDEREVYEQYF.

The chain carries TRBV6-2 or TRBV6-3 and TRBJ1-1; 8 bases are shared with TRBD1. This CDR3 is built from 14 residues. The germline V gene has CDR1 MNHEY and CDR2 SVGEGT. V lost 6 bases and J lost 3; bases outside the gene matches: 6. In DNA, the CDR3 is TGTGCCAGCAGCCACCAGGACAGGGACACTGAAGCTTTCTTT. It codes for CASSHQDRDTEAFF.

This chain joins TRBV20-1 and TRBJ2-1, with 10 nucleotides matching TRBD2. From germline, CDR1 is DFQATT and CDR2 SNEGSKA (reference sequence). There are 19 residues in the CDR3. V was clipped by 3 bases and J by 2 bases; unmatched bases: 16. CDR3 DNA: TGCAGTGCTAGCCCCCCGGGACTAGCGCGCAGCTTGCCCTACAATGAGCAGTTCTTC. Its protein is CSASPPGLARSLPYNEQFF.

This clonotype was detected a few times. The V gene is TRBV6-6, the J gene TRBJ2-5, with D uncertain. The DNA end is a closer match to TRBJ2-7, so the J assignment may be wrong. This CDR3 region has 15 residues. Germline V gives CDR1 MNHNY, CDR2 SVGAGI (reference sequence). In DNA, the CDR3 is TGTGCCAGTTATCCTAGGCTGGAAAGGAGCTACGAGCAGTACTTC. This encodes CASYPRLERSYEQYF.

Note on this clonotype: Compared with germline, one end of the junction differs, possibly owing to a read error. This chain connects TRBV6-2 or TRBV6-3 to TRBJ2-7, with D unclear. Looked up from germline, CDR1 is MNHEY and CDR2 is SVGEGT. This CDR3 spans 14 amino acids. This chain's CDR3 is CTSSWDGRTYEQYF. DNA for the CDR3: TGTACCAGCAGTTGGGATGGGCGGACCTACGAGCAGTACTTC.

This clonotype was counted between two and nine times. The rearrangement links TRBV28 to TRBJ1-6; D may be TRBD1 (5 bases). Trimming removed 3 bases at V and 0 bases at J, with 18 bases between. The CDR3 loop spans 19 amino acids. From germline, CDR1 is MDHEN and CDR2 SYDVKM. The CDR3 coding sequence is TGTGCCAGCAGTTTCATGGGACCCGGCGGAAGCTCCTATAATTCACCCCTCCACTTT. It is translated as CASSFMGPGGSSYNSPLHF.

The rearrangement links TRBV20-1 to TRBJ2-7, with D tentatively TRBD1 or TRBD2 (5 bases each). The germline V and J ends were trimmed by 3 bases and 6 bases, with 33 bases remaining between them. Germline-derived CDR1 and CDR2 are DFQATT and SNEGSKA (reference sequence). The CDR3 totals 19 residues. This CDR3 reads CSARNGGSGRRERYGEQYF. The CDR3 bases are TGCAGTGCTAGGAACGGTGGGTCAGGGCGACGGGAAAGGTACGGCGAGCAGTACTTC.

The CDR3 region is CASSPHVNTEAFF. In DNA, the CDR3 is TGTGCCAGCTCACCACATGTGAACACTGAAGCTTTCTTT. The chain employs TRBV18 and TRBJ1-1; the D is unclear. The ends were cut back, 1 base at V and 0 bases at J, with 3 bases in the middle. Germline V gives CDR1 KGHSH, CDR2 LQKENI. The CDR3 is 13 residues long.

This clonotype was seen a few times. CDR3 sequence reads: CSGGLGAQETQYF. Written as DNA, the CDR3 is TGCAGTGGAGGGCTCGGAGCCCAAGAGACCCAGTACTTC. This chain links TRBV20-1 with TRBJ2-5; possibly TRBD2 for D (5 bases). Trimming shortened V by 7 bases and J by 1 base, and 13 bases separated the two germline ends. The CDR3 runs 13 residues. Germline CDR1 is DFQATT and CDR2 is SNEGSKA (reference sequence).

V usage is TRBV10-2 and J usage is TRBJ2-1; D is possibly TRBD1 or TRBD2 (5 bases each). V lost 7 bases and J 5 bases, leaving 21 bases between the germline ends. Germline loops: CDR1 WSHSY, CDR2 SAAADI. The CDR3 runs to 16 residues. The CDR3, as DNA: TGCGCCAGCAACCCTATCCTGGGGGTGGGGCACAATGAGCAGTTCTTC. It specifies CASNPILGVGHNEQFF.

The chain carries TRBV12-3 or TRBV12-4 and TRBJ2-7; 7 bases are a match to TRBD2. The CDR3 has 17 amino acids. The V and J ends lost 5 bases and 7 bases, in that order; junction bases with no gene match: 20. The CDR3 DNA reads TGTGCCAGCAGTCCTTCTGAGGGTGGGAGGGGATACAATGAGCAGTACTTC. Amino acids: CASSPSEGGRGYNEQYF.

This clonotype was seen only a few times. This chain connects TRBV4-2 to TRBJ1-2; D ambiguous. Germline V gene data show CDR1 as LGHNA and CDR2 as YNFKEQ. V lost 0 bases and J lost 4, with 12 bases in between. CDR3 size: 15 residues. In DNA, the CDR3 is TGTGCCAGCAGCCAAGAATTAGGAGTTGGCTATGGCTACACCTTC. Translating gives CASSQELGVGYGYTF.